Shown below are 19 T cell receptor beta chains from a single sample sequenced in a study of PD-L1 blockade in urothelial cancer. This table comes from immunoSEQ multiplex PCR, and its TCRdb copy is limited to in-frame clones, with some not included. The data contain some 100,000 clones, around 90% of them seen just once; the ten biggest clones take up 0.92%. The sample was PBMCs, taken around atezolizumab (anti-PD-L1) treatment. The receptors here all came from an elderly woman with urothelial cancer.

The chain joins TRBV15 to TRBJ1-2; 8 bases match TRBD1. Germline trimming cut 2 bases from V and 1 base from J; bases unmatched to any gene: 6. Germline values: CDR1 LNHNV, CDR2 YYDKDF (reference sequence). This CDR3 spans 16 amino acids. CDR3 sequence reads: CATSRTQGVINYGYTF. In DNA, the CDR3 is TGTGCCACCAGCAGAACACAGGGGGTAATTAACTATGGCTACACCTTC. Full variable domain (outside the CDR3, taken from reference TRBV15 and TRBJ1-2): DAMVIQNPRYQVTQFGKPVTLSCSQTLNHNVMYWYQQKSSQAPKLLFHYYDKDFNNEADTPDNFQSRRPNTSFCFLDIRSPGLGDTAMYLCATSRTQGVINYGYTFGSGTRLTVV.

The V call is TRBV19, the J call TRBJ1-2, with D possibly TRBD1 on 6 matching bases. The CDR3 has 13 amino acids. The germline gives CDR1 LNHDA, CDR2 SQIVND (reference sequence). V was cut by 10 bases and J by 7 bases, with 19 bases left in between. CDR3 coding DNA: TGTGCCACTTGGAGACGGACAGAGGGTGGCTACACCTTC. It is translated as CATWRRTEGGYTF.

This clone appeared once. The chain has TRBV9 and TRBJ1-4, with 8 nucleotides matching TRBD1. J was trimmed by 8 bases and V by 1 base; bases with no gene match: 13. The CDR3 consists of 17 residues. The germline V gene encodes CDR1 SGDLS and CDR2 YYNGEE. The CDR3 coding sequence is TGTGCCAGCAGCGTAAGCCTTTGGGACAGGTCGGGGGAAAAACTGTTTTTT. This codes for CASSVSLWDRSGEKLFF. The full variable domain, completed using reference TRBV9 and TRBJ1-4, is DSGVTQTPKHLITATGQRVTLRCSPRSGDLSVYWYQQSLDQGLQFLIQYYNGEERAKGNILERFSAQQFPDLHSELNLSSLELGDSALYFCASSVSLWDRSGEKLFFGSGTQLSVL.

The V and J genes are TRBV27 and TRBJ2-5, with D perhaps TRBD2 (6 bases). Looked up from germline, CDR1 is MNHEY and CDR2 is SMNVEV (reference sequence). V lost 4 bases and J 7 bases, leaving 16 bases between the germline ends. CDR3 length: 14 amino acids. The CDR3 loop reads CASSSAGTYGTQYF. For the CDR3, the DNA is TGTGCCAGCAGTTCTGCAGGGACTTACGGGACCCAGTACTTC.

The CDR3 DNA follows: TGTGCCAGCAGCCGGGACAGAGGTAATGAGCAGTTCTTC. Translated: CASSRDRGNEQFF. V gene TRBV5-4 combines with J gene TRBJ2-1; 7 bases fit TRBD1. In germline, CDR1 is SGHNT, CDR2 YYREEE (reference sequence). V was clipped by 4 bases and J by 7 bases; unmatched bases: 5. The CDR3 covers 13 residues.

CDR3 protein: CASSLTTGETQYF. In DNA form, the CDR3 reads TGCGCCAGCAGTCTTACTACTGGGGAGACCCAGTACTTC. The chain carries TRBV10-1 and TRBJ2-5; D remains ambiguous. The V and J ends lost 5 bases and 5 bases respectively, with 12 bases between them. Germline CDR1 and CDR2: WNHNN and SYGVQD (reference sequence). CDR3 length equals 13 residues.

The chain carries TRBV5-1 and TRBJ2-7; tentatively, D is TRBD2 (6 bases). CDR1 is SGHRS and CDR2 is YFSETQ in the germline V gene. This CDR3 has 15 amino acids. V lost 1 base and J lost 3, with 14 bases in between. Here the CDR3 DNA reads TGCGCCAGCAGCTTGCAGGAGGGCGCGCACTACGAGCAGTACTTC. Its translation is CASSLQEGAHYEQYF.

This chain connects TRBV2 to TRBJ1-4; D is uncertain. Deletions cut 7 bases from V and 0 bases from J, with 12 bases between. Germline V lookup: CDR1 SNHLY, CDR2 FYNNEI. This CDR3 is built from 15 residues. The chain's CDR3 is CASTPTGATNEKLFF. For the CDR3, the DNA is TGTGCCAGCACCCCGACGGGTGCAACTAATGAAAAACTGTTTTTT. The variable domain in full, with the rest retrieved from reference TRBV2 and TRBJ1-4, is EPEVTQTPSHQVTQMGQEVILRCVPISNHLYFYWYRQILGQKVEFLVSFYNNEISEKSEIFDDQFSVERPDGSNFTLKIRSTKLEDSAMYFCASTPTGATNEKLFFGSGTQLSVL.

This rearrangement joins TRBV18 to TRBJ2-5, with TRBD2 matching over 7 bases. Germline CDR1 and CDR2: KGHSH and LQKENI. The CDR3 consists of 13 residues. V shed 1 base, J shed 4 bases, and the junction held 0 bases outside the gene matches. CDR3 coding DNA: TGTGCCAGCTCACCACGGGAGGGAGAGACCCAGTACTTC. It specifies CASSPREGETQYF.

V and J are TRBV7-2 and TRBJ1-2; the D gene is possibly TRBD1 (5 bases). Trimming left V 1 base short and J 4 bases short, with 13 bases between. Looked up from germline, CDR1 is SGHTA and CDR2 is FQGNSA. The CDR3 has 15 residues. CDR3 amino acids: CASSLDQGLAYGYTF. The CDR3 bases are TGTGCCAGCAGCTTAGATCAGGGATTGGCCTATGGCTACACCTTC. Complete variable domain (other parts from reference TRBV7-2 and TRBJ1-2): GAGVSQSPSNKVTEKGKDVELRCDPISGHTALYWYRQSLGQGLEFLIYFQGNSAPDKSGLPSDRFSAERTGGSVSTLTIQRTQQEDSAVYLCASSLDQGLAYGYTFGSGTRLTVV.

J is TRBJ2-7 and V is TRBV30, with D tentatively TRBD1 (5 bases). V was trimmed by 1 base and J by 3 bases, leaving 10 bases between them. The CDR3 loop spans 13 amino acids. Germline V lookup: CDR1 GTSNPN, CDR2 SVGIG (reference sequence). The CDR3 nucleotides read TGTGCCTGGAGTGGGGGCACGGGCTACGAGCAGTACTTC. Protein: CAWSGGTGYEQYF.

The chain uses TRBV6-5 and TRBJ1-3; the D gene is possibly TRBD1 (6 bases). Germline CDR1 reads MNHEY; CDR2 reads SVGAGI. Deletions cut 5 bases from V and 2 bases from J, with 13 bases between. This CDR3 contains 15 residues. The CDR3, as DNA: TGTGCCAGCAGTGCGGACAGACTTACTGGAAACACCATATATTTT. Translation: CASSADRLTGNTIYF.

This chain links TRBV9 with TRBJ2-3; 10 bases are a match to TRBD2. This CDR3 region has 17 residues. The germline CDR1 and CDR2 sequences are SGDLS and YYNGEE. V was clipped by 3 bases and J by 2 bases; unmatched bases: 9. CDR3 region: CASSAAGAGGLTDTQYF. The CDR3 bases are TGTGCCAGCAGCGCCGCTGGAGCGGGAGGGCTCACAGATACGCAGTATTTT.

The chain links TRBV27 to TRBJ1-4; the match to TRBD1 covers 9 bases. V was clipped by 5 bases and J by 2 bases; unmatched bases: 6. The CDR3 is 16 residues long. CDR1 and CDR2 (germline): MNHEY, SMNVEV (reference sequence). The CDR3 DNA follows: TGTGCCAGCAGTCCCAACAGGGGGCCTACTAATGAAAAACTGTTTTTT. This sequence encodes CASSPNRGPTNEKLFF.

The chain joins TRBV5-1 to TRBJ2-1; 13 positions agree with TRBD2. Germline V lookup: CDR1 SGHRS, CDR2 YFSETQ. The CDR3 runs to 16 residues. The V segment lost 2 bases and the J segment 8 bases; nucleotides outside the gene matches: 7. In DNA, the CDR3 is TGCGCCAGCAGCTTTCGGACTAGCGGGAGAGGCGATGAGCAGTTCTTC. Encoded protein: CASSFRTSGRGDEQFF.

The chain has TRBV25-1 and TRBJ2-7; the match to TRBD1 covers 8 bases. The ends lost 5 bases at V and 4 bases at J; junction bases unmatched: 10. Germline V CDR1 and CDR2: MGHDK, SYGVNS. This CDR3 is 15 amino acids long. CDR3 nucleotides: TGTGCCAGCAGTATAGGGGCAGGGGGCGGGTACGAGCAGTACTTC. Translation: CASSIGAGGGYEQYF.

This clone showed up just a few times. As DNA, the CDR3 is TGTGCCAGCAGTTACGGGACTAGCGGCAATGAGCAGTTCTTC. This gives the protein CASSYGTSGNEQFF. The V gene is TRBV7-9, the J gene TRBJ2-1, with 11 positions matching TRBD2. V shed 6 bases and J 6 bases; nucleotides not matched to a gene: 4. CDR3 length equals 14 residues. CDR1 is SEHNR, CDR2 FQNEAQ, per germline (reference sequence).

Here the CDR3 reads CASRTGRAATNEKLFF. The CDR3 DNA reads TGTGCCAGCAGGACAGGGCGAGCAGCAACTAATGAAAAACTGTTTTTT. This chain uses TRBV2 with TRBJ1-4; 7 bases map to TRBD1. Germline CDR1 reads SNHLY; CDR2 reads FYNNEI. This CDR3 comprises 16 residues. Losses at the gene ends were 6 bases for V and 0 bases for J; bases not matched to a gene: 7.

This rearrangement joins TRBV2 to TRBJ1-1, with TRBD1 matching 11 bases. Germline assignment: CDR1 SNHLY and CDR2 FYNNEI. With 7 bases clipped from V and 6 bases from J, the junction kept 7 bases outside the gene matches. The CDR3 totals 14 residues. Written as DNA, the CDR3 is TGTGCCAGCATGGTCAGGACAGGGGGCTCTGAAGCTTTCTTT. This sequence encodes CASMVRTGGSEAFF.